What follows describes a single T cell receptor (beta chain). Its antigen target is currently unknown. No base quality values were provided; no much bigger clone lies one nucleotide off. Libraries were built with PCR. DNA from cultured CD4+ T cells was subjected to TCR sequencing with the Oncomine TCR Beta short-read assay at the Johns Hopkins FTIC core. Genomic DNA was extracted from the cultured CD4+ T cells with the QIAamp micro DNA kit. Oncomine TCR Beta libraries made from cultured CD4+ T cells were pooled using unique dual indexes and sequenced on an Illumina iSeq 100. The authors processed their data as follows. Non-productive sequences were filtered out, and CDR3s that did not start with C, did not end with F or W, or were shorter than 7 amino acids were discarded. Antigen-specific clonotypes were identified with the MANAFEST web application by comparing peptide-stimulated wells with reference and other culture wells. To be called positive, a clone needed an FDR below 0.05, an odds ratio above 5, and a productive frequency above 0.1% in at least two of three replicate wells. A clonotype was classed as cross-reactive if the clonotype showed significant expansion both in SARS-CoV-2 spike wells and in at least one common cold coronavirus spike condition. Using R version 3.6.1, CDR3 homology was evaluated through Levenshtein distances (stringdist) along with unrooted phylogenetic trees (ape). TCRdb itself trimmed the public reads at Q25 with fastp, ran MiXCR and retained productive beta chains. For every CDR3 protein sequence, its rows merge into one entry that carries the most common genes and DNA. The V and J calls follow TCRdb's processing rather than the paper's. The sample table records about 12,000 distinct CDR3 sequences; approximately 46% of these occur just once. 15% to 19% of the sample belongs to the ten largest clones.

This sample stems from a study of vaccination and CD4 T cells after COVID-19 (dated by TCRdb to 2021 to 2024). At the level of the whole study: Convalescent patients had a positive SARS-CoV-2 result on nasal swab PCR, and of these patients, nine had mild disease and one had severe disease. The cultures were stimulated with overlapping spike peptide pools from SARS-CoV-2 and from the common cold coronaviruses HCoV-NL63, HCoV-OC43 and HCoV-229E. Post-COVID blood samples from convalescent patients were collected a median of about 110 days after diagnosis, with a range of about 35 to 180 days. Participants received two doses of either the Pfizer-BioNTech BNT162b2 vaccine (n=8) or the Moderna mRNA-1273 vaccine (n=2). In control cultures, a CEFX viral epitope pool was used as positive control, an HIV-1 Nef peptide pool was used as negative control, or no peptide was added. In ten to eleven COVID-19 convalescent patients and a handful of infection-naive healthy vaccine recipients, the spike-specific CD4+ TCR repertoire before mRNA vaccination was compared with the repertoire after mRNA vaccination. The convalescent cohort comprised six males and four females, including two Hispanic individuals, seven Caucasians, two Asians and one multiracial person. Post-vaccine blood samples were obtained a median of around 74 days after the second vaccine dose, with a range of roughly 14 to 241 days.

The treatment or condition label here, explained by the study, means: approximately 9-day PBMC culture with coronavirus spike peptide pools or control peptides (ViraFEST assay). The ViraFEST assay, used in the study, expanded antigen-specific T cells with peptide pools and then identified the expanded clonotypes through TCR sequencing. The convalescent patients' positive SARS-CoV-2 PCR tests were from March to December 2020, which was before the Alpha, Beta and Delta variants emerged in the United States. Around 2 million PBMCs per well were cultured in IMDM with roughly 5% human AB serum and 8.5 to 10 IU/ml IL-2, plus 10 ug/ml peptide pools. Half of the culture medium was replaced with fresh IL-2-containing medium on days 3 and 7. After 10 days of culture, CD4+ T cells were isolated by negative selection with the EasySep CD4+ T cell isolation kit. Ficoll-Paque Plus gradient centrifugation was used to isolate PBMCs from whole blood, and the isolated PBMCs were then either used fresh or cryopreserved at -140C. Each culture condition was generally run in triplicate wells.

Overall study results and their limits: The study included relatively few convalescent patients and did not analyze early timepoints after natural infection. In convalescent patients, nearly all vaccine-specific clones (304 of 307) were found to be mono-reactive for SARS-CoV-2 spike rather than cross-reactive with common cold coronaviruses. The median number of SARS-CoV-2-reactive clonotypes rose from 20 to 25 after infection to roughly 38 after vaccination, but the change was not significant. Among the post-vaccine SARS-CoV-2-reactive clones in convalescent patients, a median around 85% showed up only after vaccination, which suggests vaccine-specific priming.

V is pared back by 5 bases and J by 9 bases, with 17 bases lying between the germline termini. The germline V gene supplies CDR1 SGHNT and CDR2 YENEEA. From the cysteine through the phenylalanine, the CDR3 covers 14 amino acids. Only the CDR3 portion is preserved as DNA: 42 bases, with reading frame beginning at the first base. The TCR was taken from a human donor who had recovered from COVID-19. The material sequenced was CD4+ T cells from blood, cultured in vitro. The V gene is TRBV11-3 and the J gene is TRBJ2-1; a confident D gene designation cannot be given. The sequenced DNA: TGTGCCAGCAGCGAAGACCGACGGGCCAGTGAGCAGTTCTTC. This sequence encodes CASSEDRRASEQFF.